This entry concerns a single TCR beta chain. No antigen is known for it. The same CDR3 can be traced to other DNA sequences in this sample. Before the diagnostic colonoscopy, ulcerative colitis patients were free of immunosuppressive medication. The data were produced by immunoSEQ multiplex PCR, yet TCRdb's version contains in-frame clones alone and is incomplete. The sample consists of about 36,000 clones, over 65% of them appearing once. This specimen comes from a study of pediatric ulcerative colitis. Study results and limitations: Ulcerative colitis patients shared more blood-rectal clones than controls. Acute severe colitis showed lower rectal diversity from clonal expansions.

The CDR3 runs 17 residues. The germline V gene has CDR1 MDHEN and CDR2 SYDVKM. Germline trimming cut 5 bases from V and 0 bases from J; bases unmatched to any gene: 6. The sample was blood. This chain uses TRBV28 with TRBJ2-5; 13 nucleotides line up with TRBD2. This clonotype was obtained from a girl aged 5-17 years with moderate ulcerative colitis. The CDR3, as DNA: TGTGCCAGCAGTCCTGGACTAGCGGGAGTGTACCAAGAGACCCAGTACTTC. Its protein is CASSPGLAGVYQETQYF.